This passage covers 9 T cell receptor beta chains from one sample sequenced in a study of spatial heterogeneity in lung cancer. Each CDR3 protein is one row after TCRdb ran MiXCR on the 5' RACE reads. The table has some 120,000 distinct CDR3 sequences, less than 15% seen once. The time point: blood at routine non-recurrence follow-up after resection. TCRs were sequenced from unsorted whole RNA of tumor, nontumor lung or PBMC. This sample comprised PBMCs, obtained at follow-up. The receptors were sampled from a male donor with early-stage non-small cell lung cancer.

This clonotype was observed many times. The chain uses TRBV28 and TRBJ2-5; no clear D gene. Germline V gene data show CDR1 as MDHEN and CDR2 as SYDVKM. Trimming took off 4 bases at V and 7 bases at J, with 10 bases between the two ends. The CDR3 covers 12 residues. This chain's CDR3 is CASSSSPGTQYF. The CDR3 region has the DNA TGTGCCAGCAGTTCCTCGCCCGGGACCCAGTACTTC.

This clonotype was detected only a few times. V is TRBV7-2 and J is TRBJ2-3; D unclear. The CDR3 has 16 residues. Looked up from germline, CDR1 is SGHTA and CDR2 is FQGNSA. V lost 5 bases to trimming and J lost 0 bases, with 15 bases between them. In DNA, the CDR3 is TGTGCCAGCAGCCCGAGTTTCCGGGCGAGCACAGATACGCAGTATTTT. It specifies CASSPSFRASTDTQYF.

The chain joins TRBV29-1 to TRBJ2-5; D unresolved. The CDR3 runs to 12 residues. V shed 4 bases and J shed 4 bases, with 10 bases lying between them. CDR1 is SQVTM and CDR2 is ANQGSEA in the germline V gene. CDR3 protein: CSVAPGTETQYF. The CDR3 nucleotides are TGCAGCGTTGCTCCGGGCACAGAGACCCAGTACTTC.

This clonotype was found a few times. The chain has TRBV7-9 and TRBJ1-6; 7 nucleotides match TRBD1. This CDR3 contains 14 residues. Germline assignment: CDR1 SEHNR and CDR2 FQNEAQ (reference sequence). With V trimmed by 5 bases and J by 11 bases, 9 bases remained unmatched. The CDR3 spells CASSLGQPPTPLHF. The DNA of the CDR3 is TGTGCCAGCAGCCTGGGACAGCCGCCGACACCCCTCCACTTT.

This clonotype appeared many times. The chain employs TRBV12-3 or TRBV12-4 and TRBJ2-7; D remains ambiguous. The CDR3 consists of 12 residues. The V and J ends lost 6 bases and 3 bases respectively, with 9 bases between them. The chain's CDR3 is CASSQDGYEQYF. DNA of the CDR3: TGTGCCAGCAGCCAGGACGGCTACGAGCAGTACTTC.

This clonotype has more than one count but fewer than ten. V gene TRBV5-1 combines with J gene TRBJ1-1; 8 bases agree with TRBD1. Germline assignment: CDR1 SGHRS and CDR2 YFSETQ. This CDR3 has 13 amino acids. After removal of 2 bases from V and 6 bases from J, the junction contained 3 bases not matched to a gene. The CDR3 DNA reads TGCGCCAGCAGCTTTACAGGGGGGCCTGAAGCTTTCTTT. Encoded protein: CASSFTGGPEAFF.

This clonotype was picked up a small number of times. The rearrangement joins TRBV27 to TRBJ2-1; 7 nucleotides line up with TRBD1. The CDR3 is 14 residues long. Trimming took 4 bases from V and 5 from J; bases not matched to a gene: 5. The V gene's germline CDR1 is MNHEY and CDR2 SMNVEV (reference sequence). This chain's CDR3 is CASSSLGQDNEQFF. The CDR3 DNA is TGTGCCAGCAGTTCCCTCGGACAGGACAATGAGCAGTTCTTC.

This clonotype showed up many times. The chain recombines TRBV5-4 with TRBJ1-2; D gene unclear. Germline CDR1 and CDR2: SGHNT and YYREEE (reference sequence). The V gene lost 3 bases and the J gene lost 4 bases, with 10 bases spanning the gap. The CDR3 runs 13 residues. As DNA, the CDR3 is TGTGCCAGCAGCTCTACGGATATCTATGGCTACACCTTC. Its protein product is CASSSTDIYGYTF.

CDR3 in DNA: TGTGCCAGCAGCCAAAGACAGGGCTACGAGCAGTACTTC. Amino acid sequence: CASSQRQGYEQYF. The chain has TRBV3-1 and TRBJ2-7; 7 nucleotides line up with TRBD1. Germline V gene data show CDR1 as LGHDT and CDR2 as YNNKEL (reference sequence). This CDR3 spans 13 amino acids. J lost 3 bases, V lost 2 bases, and 1 base had no gene match.